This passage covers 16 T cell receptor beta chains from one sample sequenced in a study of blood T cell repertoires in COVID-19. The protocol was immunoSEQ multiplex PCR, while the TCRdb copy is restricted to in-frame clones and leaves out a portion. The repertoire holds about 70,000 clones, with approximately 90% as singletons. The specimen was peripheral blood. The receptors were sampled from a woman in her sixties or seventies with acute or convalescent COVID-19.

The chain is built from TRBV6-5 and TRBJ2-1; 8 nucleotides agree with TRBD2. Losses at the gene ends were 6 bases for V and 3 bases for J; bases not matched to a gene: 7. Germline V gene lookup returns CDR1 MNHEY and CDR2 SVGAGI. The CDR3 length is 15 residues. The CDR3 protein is CASRRGLAVYNEQFF. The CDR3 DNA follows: TGTGCCAGCAGGCGTGGACTAGCAGTCTACAATGAGCAGTTCTTC.

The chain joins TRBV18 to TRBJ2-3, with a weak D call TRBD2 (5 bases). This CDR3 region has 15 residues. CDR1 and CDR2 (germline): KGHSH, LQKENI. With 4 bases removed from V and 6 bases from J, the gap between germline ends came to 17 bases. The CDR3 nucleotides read TGTGCCAGCTCACTCAGGAGCGGCTCGGGGGATACGCAGTATTTT. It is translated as CASSLRSGSGDTQYF.

The CDR3 DNA reads as TGCGCCAGCAGGGCCTCACAGGGACGCTCCTACAATGAGCAGTTCTTC. The encoded protein is CASRASQGRSYNEQFF. The V call is TRBV4-1, the J call TRBJ2-1; TRBD1 is a possible D gene (6 bases). CDR1 is MGHRA, CDR2 YSYEKL, per germline. The CDR3 length is 16 residues. The V end was cut by 6 bases, the J end by 0 bases, with 15 bases between.

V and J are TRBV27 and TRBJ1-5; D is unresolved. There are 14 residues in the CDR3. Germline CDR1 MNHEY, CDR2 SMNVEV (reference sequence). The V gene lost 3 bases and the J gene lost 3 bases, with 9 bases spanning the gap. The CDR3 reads CASSFMSNNQPQHF. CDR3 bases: TGTGCCAGCAGTTTCATGAGTAACAATCAGCCCCAGCATTTT.

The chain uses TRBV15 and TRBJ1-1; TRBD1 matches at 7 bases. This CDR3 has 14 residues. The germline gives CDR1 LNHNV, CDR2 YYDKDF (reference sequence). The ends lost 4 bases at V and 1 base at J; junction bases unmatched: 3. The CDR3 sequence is CATSTGGWNTEAFF. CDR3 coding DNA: TGTGCCACCAGCACAGGGGGTTGGAACACTGAAGCTTTCTTT.

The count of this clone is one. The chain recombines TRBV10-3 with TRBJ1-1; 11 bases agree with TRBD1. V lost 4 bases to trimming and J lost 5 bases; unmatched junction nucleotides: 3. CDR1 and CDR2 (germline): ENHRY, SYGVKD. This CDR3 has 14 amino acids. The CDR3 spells CAISGGTGGTEAFF. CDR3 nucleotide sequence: TGTGCCATCAGTGGGGGGACAGGGGGGACTGAAGCTTTCTTT.

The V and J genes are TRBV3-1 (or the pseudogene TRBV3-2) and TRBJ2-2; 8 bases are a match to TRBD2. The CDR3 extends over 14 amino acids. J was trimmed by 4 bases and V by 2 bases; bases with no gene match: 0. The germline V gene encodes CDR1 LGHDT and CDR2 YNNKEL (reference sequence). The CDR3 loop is CASSQRGGTGELFF. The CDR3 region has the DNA TGTGCCAGCAGCCAACGGGGGGGCACCGGGGAGCTGTTTTTT.

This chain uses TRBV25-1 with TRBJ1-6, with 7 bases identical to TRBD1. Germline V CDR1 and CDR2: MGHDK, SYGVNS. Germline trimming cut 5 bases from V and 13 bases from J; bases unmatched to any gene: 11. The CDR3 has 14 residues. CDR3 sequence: CASSRTGGQAPLHF. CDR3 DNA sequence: TGTGCCAGCAGTAGGACAGGCGGACAAGCGCCCCTCCACTTT.

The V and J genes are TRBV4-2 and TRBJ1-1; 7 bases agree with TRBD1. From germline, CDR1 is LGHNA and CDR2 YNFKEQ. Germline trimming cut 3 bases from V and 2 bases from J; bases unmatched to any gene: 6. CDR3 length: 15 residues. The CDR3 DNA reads TGTGCCAGCAGCCACAGGGGGTCTTATAACACTGAAGCTTTCTTT. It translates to CASSHRGSYNTEAFF.

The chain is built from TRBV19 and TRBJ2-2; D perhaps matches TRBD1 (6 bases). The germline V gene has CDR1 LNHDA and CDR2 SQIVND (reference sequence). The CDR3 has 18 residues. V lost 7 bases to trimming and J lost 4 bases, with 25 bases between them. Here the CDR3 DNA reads TGTGCCAGTATGATGGGGTTGTGGGTCCAAGGGGGCACCGGGGAGCTGTTTTTT. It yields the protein CASMMGLWVQGGTGELFF.

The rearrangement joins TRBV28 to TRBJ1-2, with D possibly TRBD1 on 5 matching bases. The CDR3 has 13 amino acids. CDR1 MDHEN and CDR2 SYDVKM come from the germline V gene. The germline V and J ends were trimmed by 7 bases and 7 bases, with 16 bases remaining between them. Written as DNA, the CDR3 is TGTGCCAGCACCCGTTCACAGGCCGGTGGCTACACCTTC. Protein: CASTRSQAGGYTF.

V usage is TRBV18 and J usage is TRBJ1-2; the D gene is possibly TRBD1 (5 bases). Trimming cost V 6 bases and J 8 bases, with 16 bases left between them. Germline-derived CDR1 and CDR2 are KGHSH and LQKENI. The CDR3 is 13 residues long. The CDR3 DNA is TGTGCCAGCTCCCAACGACAGCTTGGCGGCTACACCTTC. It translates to CASSQRQLGGYTF.

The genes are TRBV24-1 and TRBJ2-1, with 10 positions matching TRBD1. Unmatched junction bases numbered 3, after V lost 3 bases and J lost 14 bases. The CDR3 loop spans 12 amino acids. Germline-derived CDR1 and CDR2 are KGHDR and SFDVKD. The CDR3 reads CATSDPGTGEFF. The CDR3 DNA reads TGTGCCACCAGTGATCCCGGGACAGGGGAGTTCTTC.

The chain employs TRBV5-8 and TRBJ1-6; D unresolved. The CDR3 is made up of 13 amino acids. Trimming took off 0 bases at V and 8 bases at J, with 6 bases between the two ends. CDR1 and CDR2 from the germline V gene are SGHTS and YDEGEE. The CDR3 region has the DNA TGTGCCAGCAGCTTGGATCCCTATTCACCCCTCCACTTT. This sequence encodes CASSLDPYSPLHF.

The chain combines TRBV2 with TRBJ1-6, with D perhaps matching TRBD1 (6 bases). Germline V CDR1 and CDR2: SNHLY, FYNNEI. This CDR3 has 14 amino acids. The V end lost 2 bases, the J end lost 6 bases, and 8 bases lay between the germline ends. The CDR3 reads CASSERGGNSPLHF. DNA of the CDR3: TGTGCCAGCAGTGAAAGAGGGGGTAATTCACCCCTCCACTTT.

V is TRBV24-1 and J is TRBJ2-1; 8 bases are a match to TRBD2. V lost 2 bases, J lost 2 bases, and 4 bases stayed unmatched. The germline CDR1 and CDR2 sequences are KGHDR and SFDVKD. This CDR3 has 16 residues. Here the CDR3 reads CATSDSWTSTYNEQFF. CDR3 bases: TGTGCCACCAGTGATTCTTGGACTAGCACCTACAATGAGCAGTTCTTC.